The clone carrying this T cell receptor beta chain was detected a few times. This sample is drawn from a study of blood T cell repertoires in COVID-19. Study-wide context: Acute and convalescent COVID-19 specimens originated in the United States, Italy and Spain. PBMCs, B-cell-depleted T cells, or T cells provided the cDNA or gDNA that made up the material.

Authors' processing steps: Reference gene primer amplification in the assay estimated nucleated cell counts. Only in-frame clones appear in the TCRdb table, and some are missing; sequencing was by immunoSEQ multiplex PCR. V and J calls and clone size are copied from that table; D and trimming were computed from the DNA. The sample lists under 250,000 clones; around 83% were seen once. Looked up from germline, CDR1 is SGHRS and CDR2 is YFSETQ. CDR3 length: 17 amino acids. The V gene end was trimmed by 4 bases and the J gene end by 2 bases; junction bases not matched to a gene: 13. This clonotype was sampled from a man aged 35 to 55 with active or convalescent COVID-19. The rearrangement links TRBV5-1 to TRBJ1-2; the match to TRBD1 covers 8 bases. Sequenced sample: peripheral blood. The CDR3 DNA follows: TGCGCCAGCAGCCCCCAAGGTAGGGCAGGGGGCAACTATGGCTACACCTTC. It translates to CASSPQGRAGGNYGYTF.